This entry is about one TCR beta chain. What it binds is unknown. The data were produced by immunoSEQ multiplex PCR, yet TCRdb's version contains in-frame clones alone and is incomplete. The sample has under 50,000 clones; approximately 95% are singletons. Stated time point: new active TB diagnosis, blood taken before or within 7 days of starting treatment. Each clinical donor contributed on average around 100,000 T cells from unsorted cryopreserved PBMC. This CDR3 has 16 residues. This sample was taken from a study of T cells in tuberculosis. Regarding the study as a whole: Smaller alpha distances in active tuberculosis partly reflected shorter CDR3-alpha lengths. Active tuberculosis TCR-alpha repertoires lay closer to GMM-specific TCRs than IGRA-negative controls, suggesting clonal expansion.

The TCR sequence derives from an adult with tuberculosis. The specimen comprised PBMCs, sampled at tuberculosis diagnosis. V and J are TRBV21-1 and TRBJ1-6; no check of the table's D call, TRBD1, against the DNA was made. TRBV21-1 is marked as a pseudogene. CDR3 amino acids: CASSTYAGGYNSPLHF. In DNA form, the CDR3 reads TGTGCCAGCAGCACCTATGCAGGGGGGTATAATTCACCCCTCCACTTT.